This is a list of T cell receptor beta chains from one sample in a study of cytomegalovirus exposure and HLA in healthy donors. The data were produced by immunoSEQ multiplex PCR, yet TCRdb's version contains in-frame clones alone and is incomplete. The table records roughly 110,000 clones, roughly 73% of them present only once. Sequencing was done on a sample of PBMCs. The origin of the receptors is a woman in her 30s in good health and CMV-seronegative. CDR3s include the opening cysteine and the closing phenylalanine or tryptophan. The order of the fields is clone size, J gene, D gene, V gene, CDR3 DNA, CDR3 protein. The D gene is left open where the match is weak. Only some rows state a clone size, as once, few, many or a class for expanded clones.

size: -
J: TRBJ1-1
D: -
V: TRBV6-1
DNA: TGTGCCAGCAGTGAAGGTTGGGGCGGCACTGAAGCTTTCTTT
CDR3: CASSEGWGGTEAFF

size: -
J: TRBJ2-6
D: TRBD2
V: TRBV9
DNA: TGTGCCAGCAGCGTTTTAGCGGGAGGAACCTCTGGGGCCAACGTCCTGACTTTC
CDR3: CASSVLAGGTSGANVLTF

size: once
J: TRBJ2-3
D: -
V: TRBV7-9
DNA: TGTGCCGCCCTCCCGGTCACAGGTACGCAGTATTTT
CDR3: CAALPVTGTQYF

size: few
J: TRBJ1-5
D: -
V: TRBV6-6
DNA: TGTGCCAGCAGTTACTCGGGCGGGGCTCAGCCCCAGCATTTT
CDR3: CASSYSGGAQPQHF

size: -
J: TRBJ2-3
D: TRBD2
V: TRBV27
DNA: TGTGCCAGCAGTCTAAGACTAGCGGCCGGCGGCGTGGATACGCAGTATTTT
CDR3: CASSLRLAAGGVDTQYF

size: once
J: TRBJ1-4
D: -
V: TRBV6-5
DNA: TGTGCCAGCAGTTACTCGTTCACTGCAACTAATGAAAAACTGTTTTTT
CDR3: CASSYSFTATNEKLFF

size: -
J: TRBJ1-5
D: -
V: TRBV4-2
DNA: TGTGCCAGCAGCCAACAGAGCAATCAGCCCCAGCATTTT
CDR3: CASSQQSNQPQHF

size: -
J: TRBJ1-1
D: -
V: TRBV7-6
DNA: TGTGCCAGCAGCTTAGAAACGGGAGACCGAGGCACTGAAGCTTTCTTT
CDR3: CASSLETGDRGTEAFF

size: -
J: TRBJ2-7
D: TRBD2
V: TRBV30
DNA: TGTGCCTGGAGTGCAGGACTAGCGACACTCGAGCAGTACTTC
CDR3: CAWSAGLATLEQYF

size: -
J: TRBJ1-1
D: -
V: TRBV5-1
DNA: TGCGCCAGCAGCTGGGAGGTGAGCGGCACTGAAGCTTTCTTT
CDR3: CASSWEVSGTEAFF

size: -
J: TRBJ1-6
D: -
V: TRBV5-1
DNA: TGCGCCAGCAGCTTGGGACAGCTCCCTAATTCACCCCTCCACTTT
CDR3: CASSLGQLPNSPLHF

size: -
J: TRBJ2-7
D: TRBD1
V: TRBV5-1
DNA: TGCGCCAGCAGCTTGGAACAGGGGGTGCAACCCTACGAGCAGTACTTC
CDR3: CASSLEQGVQPYEQYF

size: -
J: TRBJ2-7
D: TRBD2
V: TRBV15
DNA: TGTGCCACCAGCAGGGAAAGGTCCGGGACCCGGGGGGCCTACGAGCAGTACTTC
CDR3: CATSRERSGTRGAYEQYF

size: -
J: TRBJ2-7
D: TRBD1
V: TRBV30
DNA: TGTGCCTGGAGTGTGGCGACAGGGGATGTCAACGAGCAGTACTTC
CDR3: CAWSVATGDVNEQYF

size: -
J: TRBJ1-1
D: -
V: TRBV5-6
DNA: TGTGCCAGCAGCCTCCTTATGGGGACTGAGGTCACTGAAGCTTTCTTT
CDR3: CASSLLMGTEVTEAFF

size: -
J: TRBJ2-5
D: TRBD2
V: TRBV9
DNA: TGTGCCAGCAGCGTAGCTAGCGGACAAGAGACCCAGTACTTC
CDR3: CASSVASGQETQYF

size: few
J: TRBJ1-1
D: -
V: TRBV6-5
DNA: TGTGCCAGCAGGGAGACAGCCATGAACACTGAAGCTTTCTTT
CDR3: CASRETAMNTEAFF

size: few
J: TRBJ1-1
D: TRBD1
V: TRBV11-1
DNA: TGTGCCAGCAGCTTAGCGGGACAGGGGAGGGCTGAAGCTTTCTTT
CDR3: CASSLAGQGRAEAFF

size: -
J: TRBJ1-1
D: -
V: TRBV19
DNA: TGTGCCAGTAGTGTAGCCGGGACAAAGAACACTGAAGCTTTCTTT
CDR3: CASSVAGTKNTEAFF

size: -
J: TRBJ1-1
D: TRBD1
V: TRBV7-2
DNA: TGTGCCAGCAGCTTAGTCCCGACAGGGGACACTGAAGCTTTCTTT
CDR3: CASSLVPTGDTEAFF

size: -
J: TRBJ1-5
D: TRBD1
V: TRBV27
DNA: TGTGCCAGCAGTTCGGGACAGGGACGCAATCAGCCCCAGCATTTT
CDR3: CASSSGQGRNQPQHF

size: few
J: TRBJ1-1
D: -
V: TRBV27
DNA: TGTGCCAGCAACCCCCATGGGAGTACCTACACTGAAGCTTTCTTT
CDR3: CASNPHGSTYTEAFF

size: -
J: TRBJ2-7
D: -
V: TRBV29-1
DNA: TGCAGCGTCCTGAGGGCCAGCACCTACGAGCAGTACTTC
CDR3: CSVLRASTYEQYF

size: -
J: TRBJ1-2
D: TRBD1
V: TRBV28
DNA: TGTGCCAGCAGCACAGGGGTAGCTAACTATGGCTACACCTTC
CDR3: CASSTGVANYGYTF

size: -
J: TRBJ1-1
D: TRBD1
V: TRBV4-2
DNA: TGTGCCAGCAGCCAGACGATGGTCAGGGGGCTGCCAAACACTGAAGCTTTCTTT
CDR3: CASSQTMVRGLPNTEAFF

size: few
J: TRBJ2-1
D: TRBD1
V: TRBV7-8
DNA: TGTGCCAGCAGCCGCAACAGGGGGAACTACAATGAGCAGTTCTTC
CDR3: CASSRNRGNYNEQFF

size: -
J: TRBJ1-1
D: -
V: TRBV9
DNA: TGTGCCAGCGGGAAATCCACAGGTGAAGCTTTCTTT
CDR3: CASGKSTGEAFF

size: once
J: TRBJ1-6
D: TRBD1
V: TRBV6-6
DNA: TGTGCCAGCAGTTTCCGGGGGACAGGAGGGAATTCACCCCTCCACTTT
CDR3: CASSFRGTGGNSPLHF

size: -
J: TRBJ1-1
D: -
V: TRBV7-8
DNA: TGTGCCAGCACCCTAATTTGGGGCGGTGATGGTGAAGCTTTCTTT
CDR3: CASTLIWGGDGEAFF

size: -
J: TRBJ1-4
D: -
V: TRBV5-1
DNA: TGCGCCAGCAGCTTGGGGCCCGGGGAGGAAAAACTGTTTTTT
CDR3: CASSLGPGEEKLFF

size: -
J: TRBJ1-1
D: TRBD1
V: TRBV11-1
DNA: TGTGCCAGCAGCGTAGACAGGGAAAAAGCTTTCTTT
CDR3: CASSVDREKAFF

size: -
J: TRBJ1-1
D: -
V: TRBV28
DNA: TGTGCCATCCACAGGGACCAGAACACTGAAGCTTTCTTT
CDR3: CAIHRDQNTEAFF

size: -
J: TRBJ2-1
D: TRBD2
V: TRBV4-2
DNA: TGTGCCAGCAGCCAAGTAGCTAGCGGACGATCCTACAATGAGCAGTTCTTC
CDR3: CASSQVASGRSYNEQFF